The 11 T cell receptor beta chains below all came from one sample that was sequenced in a study of cytomegalovirus exposure and HLA in healthy donors. Primers for the PCR totalled 60 Vbeta and 13 Jbeta. Profiling relied on immunoSEQ multiplex PCR, and the TCRdb table lists in-frame clones only, not all of them. The sample contains roughly 140,000 clones, 64% of which appear only once. The material sequenced was PBMCs. These receptors all come from a woman in her twenties or thirties in good health and CMV-seropositive.

This clone came up a few times. The rearrangement joins TRBV9 to TRBJ2-7; 7 bases fit TRBD2. V was pared by 4 bases and J by 0 bases, with 10 bases of the junction left unmatched. The germline CDR1 and CDR2 sequences are SGDLS and YYNGEE. This CDR3 has 16 amino acids. The CDR3 loop is CASSLEVGRPSYEQYF. As DNA, the CDR3 is TGTGCCAGCAGCCTAGAGGTCGGGAGGCCCTCCTACGAGCAGTACTTC.

Concerning this clone itself: Sequence at one end of the junction differs from germline and may be a read error. In the same sample, other DNA sequences code for this CDR3. V gene TRBV6-5 combines with J gene TRBJ1-5, with D unclear. The CDR3 totals 14 residues. CDR1 and CDR2 (germline): MNHEY, SVGAGI. CDR3 nucleotide sequence: TGTGCTAGCAGTTACTCCGAGGCCGATCAGCCCCAGCATTTT. Amino acid sequence: CASSYSEADQPQHF.

This clone was counted a single time. This sequence joins TRBV5-1 and TRBJ2-7; possibly TRBD1 for D (6 bases). The V and J ends lost 2 bases and 2 bases respectively, with 14 bases between them. The CDR3 length is 15 residues. Germline CDR1 is SGHRS and CDR2 is YFSETQ. The CDR3 nucleotides read TGCGCCAGCAGCTTAGATTGGGACAATCCCTACGAGCAGTACTTC. Its protein product is CASSLDWDNPYEQYF.

Written as DNA, the CDR3 is TGCGCCAGCAGCGTAAACTCAGGGGCTGGCACTGAAGCTTTCTTT. Amino acids: CASSVNSGAGTEAFF. This sequence joins TRBV5-1 and TRBJ1-1; D is perhaps TRBD1 (6 bases). Per germline, CDR1 SGHRS and CDR2 YFSETQ. The CDR3 extends over 15 amino acids. V was pared by 4 bases and J by 4 bases, with 17 bases between.

CDR3 sequence: CASNEGSPETQYF. DNA for the CDR3: TGCGCCAGCAACGAAGGGAGCCCAGAGACCCAGTACTTC. The chain is built from TRBV5-1 and TRBJ2-5; D might be TRBD2 (5 bases). Germline lookup yields CDR1 SGHRS and CDR2 YFSETQ. Trimming took 6 bases from V and 4 from J, leaving 13 bases between them. This CDR3 comprises 13 residues.

The chain joins TRBV13 to TRBJ2-7, with 7 positions matching TRBD1. Trimming removed 0 bases from V and 3 bases from J; junction bases left unmatched: 2. The germline V gene has CDR1 PRHDT and CDR2 FYEKMQ (reference sequence). The CDR3 sequence is 14 residues long. The CDR3 DNA reads as TGTGCCAGCAGCTTAGGGGACAGGTACTACGAGCAGTACTTC. Protein sequence: CASSLGDRYYEQYF.

This CDR3 is CASSLGGGGEKLFF. DNA of the CDR3: TGTGCCAGCAGCTTAGGCGGGGGAGGTGAAAAACTGTTTTTT. This chain connects TRBV7-9 to TRBJ1-4; D may be TRBD1 (5 bases). CDR3 length: 14 residues. V lost 1 base, J lost 7 bases, and 10 bases lay in between. The germline CDR1 and CDR2 sequences are SEHNR and FQNEAQ (reference sequence).

The gene calls are TRBV5-1 and TRBJ2-7; TRBD2 matches 7 bases. Germline V CDR1 and CDR2: SGHRS, YFSETQ. This CDR3 has 14 amino acids. The J segment lost 6 bases and the V segment lost 6 bases, leaving 12 bases of the junction unmatched. The CDR3 loop is CASNSAGVSGEQYF. CDR3 nucleotide sequence: TGCGCCAGCAATTCGGCGGGAGTCTCGGGCGAGCAGTACTTC.

The chain recombines TRBV10-3 with TRBJ1-2, with unresolved D. V dropped 7 bases and J dropped 3 bases, with 9 bases sitting between them. CDR1 ENHRY and CDR2 SYGVKD come from the germline V gene. There are 12 residues in the CDR3. The CDR3 DNA sequence: TGTGCCATCACGGAGAGGGACTATGGCTACACCTTC. It yields the protein CAITERDYGYTF.

The chain has TRBV2 and TRBJ2-3; 13 positions match TRBD2. The CDR3 is 16 residues long. V dropped 8 bases and J dropped 3; count of bases not matched to a gene: 8. Germline values: CDR1 SNHLY, CDR2 FYNNEI. The DNA for the CDR3 is TGTGCCAGCGATAGGGGACTAGCGGGGAGGACAGATACGCAGTATTTT. The encoded protein is CASDRGLAGRTDTQYF.

J is TRBJ1-2 and V is TRBV10-3, with a tentative D call TRBD1 (6 bases). The CDR3 contains 13 residues. V was shortened by 7 bases and J by 5 bases, with 14 bases between the two germline ends. The V gene's germline CDR1 is ENHRY and CDR2 SYGVKD. In nucleotides, the CDR3 is TGTGCCATCAAACCACAGGGCGGGTATGGCTACACCTTC. Amino acids: CAIKPQGGYGYTF.